Following are 25 T cell receptor beta chains from one sample sequenced in a study of T cell changes during pregnancy in multiple sclerosis. Here immunoSEQ multiplex PCR was the method, and the copy in TCRdb shows in-frame clones only, minus some. The sample shows about 46,000 clones, 90% to 95% of them seen only once. The specimen comprised CD4+ T cells from peripheral blood mononuclear cells, sampled after pregnancy. Source of these receptors: a female donor with multiple sclerosis, enrolled in a pregnancy study.

CDR3 nucleotides: TGTGCCAGCAGCCGGAGGGGGCAAGATACGCAGTATTTT. It is translated as CASSRRGQDTQYF. The chain links TRBV5-4 to TRBJ2-3, with D possibly matching TRBD1 (7 bases). V was pared by 4 bases and J by 5 bases, with 11 bases between. This CDR3 is 13 amino acids long. The V gene's germline CDR1 is SGHNT and CDR2 YYREEE (reference sequence).

The chain has TRBV28 and TRBJ2-2; D may be TRBD2 (6 bases). The V end lost 3 bases, the J end lost 4 bases, and 27 bases lay between the germline ends. This CDR3 has 20 residues. CDR1 and CDR2 from the germline V gene are MDHEN and SYDVKM. The CDR3 nucleotides read TGTGCCAGCAGTTTTTACCCGGTTAGAAGACGGGAGACCGGCACCGGGGAGCTGTTTTTT. Translation: CASSFYPVRRRETGTGELFF.

The chain carries TRBV27 and TRBJ2-1; TRBD2 matches 14 bases. The CDR3 totals 17 residues. Germline assignment: CDR1 MNHEY and CDR2 SMNVEV (reference sequence). With 5 bases clipped from V and 6 bases from J, the junction kept 9 bases outside the gene matches. The chain's CDR3 is CASSPRLAGGLFNEQFF. The CDR3 nucleotides are TGTGCCAGCAGTCCCCGACTAGCGGGAGGGCTATTCAATGAGCAGTTCTTC.

The chain recombines TRBV28 with TRBJ2-5; maybe TRBD1 (6 bases). V shed 3 bases and J shed 4 bases, with 9 bases lying between them. The CDR3 consists of 13 residues. Germline values: CDR1 MDHEN, CDR2 SYDVKM. In DNA, the CDR3 is TGTGCCAGCAGTTTTCAGGGGTTAGAGACCCAGTACTTC. As protein: CASSFQGLETQYF.

This clone showed up just once. CDR3: CASSLGGRVAFF. In nucleotides, the CDR3 is TGTGCCAGTAGTCTCGGGGGACGGGTAGCTTTCTTT. The chain recombines TRBV19 with TRBJ1-1; D perhaps matches TRBD1 (5 bases). V lost 5 bases and J 10 bases, leaving 14 bases between the germline ends. This CDR3 contains 12 residues. The germline CDR1 and CDR2 sequences are LNHDA and SQIVND (reference sequence).

This CDR3 reads CASSWGQGNQPQHF. The CDR3, as DNA: TGTGCCAGTAGCTGGGGACAGGGAAATCAGCCCCAGCATTTT. The chain has TRBV19 and TRBJ1-5, with 9 bases fitting TRBD1. This CDR3 spans 14 amino acids. Germline assignment: CDR1 LNHDA and CDR2 SQIVND (reference sequence). V was pared by 6 bases and J by 4 bases, with 4 bases of the junction left unmatched.

The genes are TRBV18 and TRBJ1-1; D not certain. Trimming left V 6 bases short and J 10 bases short, with 15 bases between. There are 12 residues in the CDR3. Germline V CDR1 and CDR2: KGHSH, LQKENI. The CDR3: CASSAKRGIAFF. The CDR3 DNA sequence: TGTGCCAGCTCGGCCAAACGGGGAATAGCTTTCTTT.

The J gene is TRBJ2-5, the V gene TRBV25-1; maybe TRBD2 (5 bases). The V gene lost 3 bases and the J gene lost 11 bases, with 16 bases spanning the gap. CDR1 is MGHDK and CDR2 is SYGVNS in the germline V gene. This CDR3 spans 13 amino acids. As DNA, the CDR3 is TGTGCCAGCAGTGACCACCCCGGGGAAGAGCAGTACTTC. Its translation: CASSDHPGEEQYF.

The chain uses TRBV5-4 and TRBJ2-1, with 9 bases aligning to TRBD2. Germline-derived CDR1 and CDR2 are SGHNT and YYREEE (reference sequence). The length of the CDR3 is 16 residues. V lost 0 bases to trimming and J lost 4 bases; unmatched junction nucleotides: 5. CDR3 coding DNA: TGTGCCAGCAGCTTGGGAGTTAGCGGGAGTTACAATGAGCAGTTCTTC. Its protein product is CASSLGVSGSYNEQFF.

This rearrangement joins TRBV6-1 to TRBJ1-4; 8 nucleotides agree with TRBD1. Germline-derived CDR1 and CDR2 are MNHNS and SASEGT. This CDR3 contains 13 residues. Trimming cost V 4 bases and J 10 bases; bases outside gene matches: 5. Written as DNA, the CDR3 is TGTGCCAGCAGTGGGACAGGGTTCGGAAAACTGTTTTTT. This translates into CASSGTGFGKLFF.

This chain joins TRBV2 and TRBJ2-5; 15 bases fit TRBD2. The CDR3 is made up of 16 amino acids. Germline V gene data show CDR1 as SNHLY and CDR2 as FYNNEI. The V segment lost 4 bases and the J segment 2 bases; nucleotides outside the gene matches: 2. In DNA form, the CDR3 reads TGTGCCAGCAGTGTGGGGACTAGCGGGAGGCAAGAGACCCAGTACTTC. It is translated as CASSVGTSGRQETQYF.

The chain couples TRBV7-6 to TRBJ2-3, with 7 bases identical to TRBD2. The CDR3 spans 17 residues. The V and J ends lost 2 bases and 1 base, in that order; junction bases with no gene match: 9. CDR1 SGHVS and CDR2 FNYEAQ come from the germline V gene. The CDR3: CASSLRGGPVGTDTQYF. The DNA for the CDR3 is TGTGCCAGCAGCTTAAGGGGAGGGCCTGTGGGCACAGATACGCAGTATTTT.

This chain uses TRBV5-5 with TRBJ2-7; 7 positions agree with TRBD1. Germline V gives CDR1 SGHKS, CDR2 YYEKEE (reference sequence). This CDR3 spans 15 amino acids. The trim removed 0 bases at V and 4 bases at J, leaving 7 bases unmatched. CDR3 DNA: TGTGCCAGCAGCTTGGCATTGACAGGGAGATACGAGCAGTACTTC. Translation gives CASSLALTGRYEQYF.

This chain connects TRBV5-1 to TRBJ2-5, with 7 nucleotides matching TRBD1. The CDR3 length is 13 residues. CDR1 and CDR2 (germline): SGHRS, YFSETQ. J gave up 4 bases and V 7 bases, and 7 bases lay outside the gene matches. The CDR3 sequence: CASVQGLGETQYF. The CDR3 DNA follows: TGCGCCAGCGTACAGGGGTTAGGAGAGACCCAGTACTTC. Full variable domain (remainder filled in from reference TRBV5-1 and TRBJ2-5): KAGVTQTPRYLIKTRGQQVTLSCSPISGHRSVSWYQQTPGQGLQFLFEYFSETQRNKGNFPGRFSGRQFSNSRSEMNVSTLELGDSALYLCASVQGLGETQYFGPGTRLLVL.

The chain joins TRBV30 to TRBJ2-1, with D possibly matching TRBD1 (5 bases). V lost 0 bases, J lost 8 bases, and 23 bases lay in between. Germline values: CDR1 GTSNPN, CDR2 SVGIG (reference sequence). This CDR3 region has 17 residues. CDR3 loop: CAWSVGASGLVHHEQFF. The DNA of the CDR3 is TGTGCCTGGAGTGTTGGGGCCTCTGGCCTAGTTCACCATGAGCAGTTCTTC.

The J gene is TRBJ1-1, the V gene TRBV27; maybe TRBD1 (5 bases). CDR3 length: 13 residues. V lost 2 bases and J lost 6, with 10 bases in between. Germline lookup yields CDR1 MNHEY and CDR2 SMNVEV (reference sequence). The CDR3 DNA reads TGTGCCAGCAGTTTACAGGGATTGTCTGAAGCTTTCTTT. Its protein is CASSLQGLSEAFF.

The V and J genes are TRBV9 and TRBJ2-2, with 10 nucleotides matching TRBD1. V was clipped by 2 bases and J by 5 bases; unmatched bases: 9. CDR3 length: 17 residues. Germline CDR1 reads SGDLS; CDR2 reads YYNGEE. The CDR3 DNA follows: TGTGCCAGCAGCGTTTCCGGGACAGGGGCGTATACCGGGGAGCTGTTTTTT. It codes for CASSVSGTGAYTGELFF.

This clone occurred once. The J gene is TRBJ2-3, the V gene TRBV5-6; tentatively, D is TRBD2 (5 bases). V lost 6 bases and J lost 2, with 7 bases in between. The CDR3 covers 12 residues. In germline, CDR1 is SGHDT, CDR2 YYEEEE. The CDR3 region is CASTRDTDTQYF. CDR3 coding DNA: TGTGCCAGCACACGGGACACAGATACGCAGTATTTT.

The rearrangement joins TRBV14 to TRBJ1-1, with TRBD1 matching 8 bases. CDR3 length equals 16 residues. V trimming: 2 bases; J trimming: 5 bases; junction bases outside the gene matches: 10. Germline loops: CDR1 SGHDN, CDR2 FVKESK. CDR3 DNA sequence: TGTGCCAGCAGCCAACATACAGGGGGTAGAGGAACTGAAGCTTTCTTT. Translated, it gives CASSQHTGGRGTEAFF.

The rearrangement joins TRBV19 to TRBJ1-4; D is possibly TRBD1 (6 bases). Germline V gene data show CDR1 as LNHDA and CDR2 as SQIVND (reference sequence). The CDR3 loop spans 15 amino acids. Trimming removed 1 base from V and 8 bases from J, with 14 bases in between. The CDR3 here is CASSIGAGAGEKLFF. Here the CDR3 DNA reads TGTGCCAGTAGTATAGGAGCGGGGGCCGGCGAAAAACTGTTTTTT.

The J gene is TRBJ2-1, the V gene TRBV5-1, with 8 bases lining up with TRBD2. The germline V gene has CDR1 SGHRS and CDR2 YFSETQ. J lost 2 bases, V lost 4 bases, and 2 bases had no gene match. The CDR3 length is 14 residues. The DNA of the CDR3 is TGCGCCAGCAGCACGGGACTAGCCTACAATGAGCAGTTCTTC. Translation: CASSTGLAYNEQFF. Supplemented by reference TRBV5-1 and TRBJ2-1, the full variable domain reads KAGVTQTPRYLIKTRGQQVTLSCSPISGHRSVSWYQQTPGQGLQFLFEYFSETQRNKGNFPGRFSGRQFSNSRSEMNVSTLELGDSALYLCASSTGLAYNEQFFGPGTRLTVL.

This clone was recorded only once. The chain combines TRBV28 with TRBJ2-7; TRBD1 aligns across 7 bases. The CDR3 is made up of 15 amino acids. J was trimmed by 2 bases and V by 4 bases; bases with no gene match: 8. Germline CDR1 and CDR2: MDHEN and SYDVKM. CDR3 coding DNA: TGTGCCAGCAGTTCATCAGACAGGGCCACCTACGAGCAGTACTTC. This encodes CASSSSDRATYEQYF.

The rearrangement links TRBV5-5 to TRBJ2-5; 12 bases map to TRBD2. V lost 4 bases, J lost 4 bases, and 8 bases stayed unmatched. The CDR3 is made up of 16 amino acids. Per the germline V gene, CDR1 is SGHKS and CDR2 is YYEKEE (reference sequence). CDR3 nucleotides: TGTGCCAGCAGCATTAGGACTAGCGGGGTACTAGAGACCCAGTACTTC. As protein: CASSIRTSGVLETQYF.

The rearrangement uses TRBV7-6 and TRBJ1-3; D is ambiguous. Deletions cut 5 bases from V and 3 bases from J, with 11 bases between. CDR1 and CDR2 (germline): SGHVS, FNYEAQ. The CDR3 is made up of 14 amino acids. CDR3 coding DNA: TGTGCCAGCAGCGCGCGGGCGGATGGAAACACCATATATTTT. Amino acids: CASSARADGNTIYF.

The V and J genes are TRBV27 and TRBJ2-3; the D is unclear. Germline V gene lookup returns CDR1 MNHEY and CDR2 SMNVEV (reference sequence). The V and J ends lost 8 bases and 4 bases respectively, with 13 bases between them. This CDR3 has 13 amino acids. CDR3 sequence: CASSMRSSDTQYF. CDR3 bases: TGTGCCAGCTCAATGCGTAGTTCAGATACGCAGTATTTT.